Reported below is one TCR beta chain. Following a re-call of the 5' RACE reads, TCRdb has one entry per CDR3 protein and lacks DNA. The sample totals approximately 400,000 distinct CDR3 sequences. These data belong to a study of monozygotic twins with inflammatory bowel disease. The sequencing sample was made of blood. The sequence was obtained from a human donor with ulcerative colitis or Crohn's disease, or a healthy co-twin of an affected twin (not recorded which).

CDR3 protein: CASSLKVGNEQFF. The chain is built from TRBV28 and TRBJ2-1. This CDR3 is built from 13 residues. Germline assignment: CDR1 MDHEN and CDR2 SYDVKM.